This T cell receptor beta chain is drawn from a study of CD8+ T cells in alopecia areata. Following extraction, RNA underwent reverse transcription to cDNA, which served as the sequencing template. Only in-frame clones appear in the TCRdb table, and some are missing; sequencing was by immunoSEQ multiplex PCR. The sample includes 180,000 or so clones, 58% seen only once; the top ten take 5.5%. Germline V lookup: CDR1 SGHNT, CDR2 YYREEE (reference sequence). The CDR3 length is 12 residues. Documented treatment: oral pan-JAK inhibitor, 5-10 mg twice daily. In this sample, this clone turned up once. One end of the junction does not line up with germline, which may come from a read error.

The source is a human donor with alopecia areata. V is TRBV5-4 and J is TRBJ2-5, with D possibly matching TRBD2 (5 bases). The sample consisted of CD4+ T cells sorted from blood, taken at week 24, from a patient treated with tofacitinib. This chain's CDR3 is CASSEGSEAQYF. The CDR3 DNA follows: TGTGCCAGCAGTGAGGGTTCAGAGGCCCAGTACTTC.